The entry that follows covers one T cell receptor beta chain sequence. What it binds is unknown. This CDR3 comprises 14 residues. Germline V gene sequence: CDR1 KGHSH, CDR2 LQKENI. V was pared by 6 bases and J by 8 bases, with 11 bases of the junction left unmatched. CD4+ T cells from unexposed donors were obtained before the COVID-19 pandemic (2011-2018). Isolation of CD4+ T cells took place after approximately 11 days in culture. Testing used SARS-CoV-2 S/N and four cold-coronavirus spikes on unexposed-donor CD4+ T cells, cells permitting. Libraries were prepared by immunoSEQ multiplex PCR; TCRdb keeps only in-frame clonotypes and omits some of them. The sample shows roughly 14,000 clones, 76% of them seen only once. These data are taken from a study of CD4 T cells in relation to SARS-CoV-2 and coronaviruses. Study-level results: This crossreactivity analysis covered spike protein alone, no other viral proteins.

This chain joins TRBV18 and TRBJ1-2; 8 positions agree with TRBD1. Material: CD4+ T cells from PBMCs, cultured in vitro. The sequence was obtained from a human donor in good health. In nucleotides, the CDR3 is TGTGCCAGCTCTCCCCAGACAGGGGTCCAGGGCTACACCTTC. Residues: CASSPQTGVQGYTF. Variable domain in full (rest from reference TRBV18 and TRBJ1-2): NAGVMQNPRHLVRRRGQEARLRCSPMKGHSHVYWYRQLPEEGLKFMVYLQKENIIDESGMPKERFSAEFPKEGPSILRIQQVVRGDSAAYFCASSPQTGVQGYTFGSGTRLTVV.